These 9 T cell receptor beta chains share one sample of origin, sequenced in a study of blood T cell repertoires in COVID-19. Profiling relied on immunoSEQ multiplex PCR, and the TCRdb table lists in-frame clones only, not all of them. The sample lists roughly 24,000 clones, 75% to 85% seen once, with 48% in the top ten. Sequencing was performed on peripheral blood. The receptors come from a man between 65 and 79 years old with acute or convalescent COVID-19.

This chain joins TRBV12-3 or TRBV12-4 and TRBJ1-6; D not certain. CDR3 size: 13 residues. V was trimmed by 2 bases and J by 6 bases, leaving 5 bases between them. CDR3 loop: CASSLPSNSPLHF. Here the CDR3 DNA reads TGTGCCAGCAGTTTACCGAGTAATTCACCCCTCCACTTT.

The chain couples TRBV5-4 to TRBJ2-7; no firm D call. The CDR3 runs to 11 residues. Germline V CDR1 and CDR2: SGHNT, YYREEE (reference sequence). V shed 0 bases and J shed 6 bases, with 4 bases lying between them. In DNA, the CDR3 is TGTGCCAGCAGCTTGGGAGCCGAGCAGTACTTC. It is translated as CASSLGAEQYF.

The V call is TRBV15, the J call TRBJ1-5; unclear D gene. The CDR3 runs to 14 residues. V lost 1 base and J 6 bases, leaving 10 bases between the germline ends. CDR1 and CDR2 from the germline V gene are LNHNV and YYDKDF (reference sequence). CDR3 coding DNA: TGTGCCACCAGCAGAGGAGGGAAAGGTCAGCCCCAGCATTTT. It specifies CATSRGGKGQPQHF.

The V gene is TRBV7-8, the J gene TRBJ1-1; no firm D call. The V gene lost 9 bases and the J gene lost 1 base, with 12 bases spanning the gap. In germline, CDR1 is SGHVS, CDR2 FQNEAQ. The CDR3 has 13 amino acids. The CDR3 DNA reads as TGTGCCAGTCTTTACGGGTGGAACACTGAAGCTTTCTTT. Its translation: CASLYGWNTEAFF.

The rearrangement links TRBV6-5 to TRBJ1-2; TRBD1 matches at 7 bases. Germline CDR1 is MNHEY and CDR2 is SVGAGI. J lost 5 bases, V lost 7 bases, and 13 bases had no gene match. CDR3 size: 15 residues. The CDR3, as DNA: TGTGCCAGCAAATCGACCCTCTCAGGGGGTTATGGCTACACCTTC. This sequence encodes CASKSTLSGGYGYTF.

This clone was recorded once. The chain uses TRBV12-2 and TRBJ2-2; the tabulated D call, TRBD2, remains unverified against the DNA. TRBV12-2 is deemed a pseudogene. The CDR3 is made up of 19 amino acids. In nucleotides, the CDR3 is TGTGCAAGTCGCCATGCCCTAGCGGGGGGGGCCCCGGGCACCGGGGAGCTGTTTTTT. It translates to CASRHALAGGAPGTGELFF.

The chain combines TRBV7-9 with TRBJ1-3, with D perhaps TRBD1 (6 bases). The CDR3 sequence is 14 residues long. The germline V gene encodes CDR1 SEHNR and CDR2 FQNEAQ (reference sequence). V was trimmed by 3 bases and J by 2 bases, leaving 8 bases between them. CDR3 sequence (DNA): TGTGCCAGCAGCTTGTGGGGGCCTGGAAACACCATATATTTT. Encoded protein: CASSLWGPGNTIYF.

This clone has a handful of counts. This chain uses TRBV4-2 with TRBJ1-5; perhaps TRBD1 as D (5 bases). The CDR3 consists of 13 residues. Germline loops: CDR1 LGHNA, CDR2 YNFKEQ. V gave up 0 bases and J gave up 7 bases, with 7 bases separating them. The CDR3 loop is CASSQDRGQPQHF. The CDR3, as DNA: TGTGCCAGCAGCCAAGATAGGGGACAGCCCCAGCATTTT.

The rearrangement uses TRBV27 and TRBJ2-7, with 9 bases that match TRBD1. The V and J ends lost 0 bases and 6 bases, in that order; junction bases with no gene match: 3. The germline CDR1 and CDR2 sequences are MNHEY and SMNVEV (reference sequence). The CDR3 has 14 residues. CDR3 DNA sequence: TGTGCCAGCAGTTTATCACCGGACAGGGGCGAGCAGTACTTC. Its translation is CASSLSPDRGEQYF.